The T cell receptor (beta chain) under discussion was sequenced for a study of T-cell memory formation after mild COVID-19. TCRdb re-analysed the 5' RACE reads in MiXCR, keeping a single row per CDR3 protein. The sample carries 550,000 to 700,000 distinct CDR3 sequences, approximately 18% recorded once. CDR1 and CDR2 from the germline V gene are DFQATT and SNEGSKA (reference sequence). This CDR3 has 15 amino acids. Trimming shortened V by 1 base and J by 2 bases, and 12 bases separated the two germline ends. The clonotype was recovered from an adult woman who had mild COVID-19 (a few samples of this study predate the infection). Cell type and time point are not known. The sequenced sample was PBMCs or a T cell subset sorted from them (not recorded which). V is TRBV20-1 and J is TRBJ2-1; D is perhaps TRBD1 (6 bases). The CDR3 here is CSARGQQGPYNEQFF. The CDR3 nucleotides read TGCAGTGCTAGAGGTCAACAGGGTCCCTACAATGAGCAGTTCTTC.